The sequence of this T cell receptor (beta chain) was determined in a study of cytotoxic CD8 clonotypes in ibrutinib-treated CLL. Study-wide findings and caveats: Under therapy, public clonotypes either contracted or stayed stable, and they were uncommon. Whereas clonality rose at ibrutinib response, it declined toward baseline at progression.

CDR3 length: 16 residues. Germline V CDR1 and CDR2: SGHRS, YFSETQ. The V gene lost 1 base and the J gene lost 5 bases, with 16 bases spanning the gap. As concerns this clone: Antigen unknown.

The data were produced by immunoSEQ multiplex PCR, yet TCRdb's version contains in-frame clones alone and is incomplete. The sample has over 200,000 clones, approximately 70% seen once. The TCR originated in a human donor with chronic lymphocytic leukemia. The gene calls are TRBV5-1 and TRBJ2-1; weak D call: TRBD2 (6 bases). The sequenced sample was PBMCs, obtained after 12 months of ibrutinib treatment. CDR3 in amino acids: CASSLTGTPGHNEQFF. The CDR3, as DNA: TGCGCCAGCAGCTTGACTGGGACTCCGGGCCACAATGAGCAGTTCTTC.